Below are 15 T cell receptor beta chains sequenced from a single sample in a study of OX40 agonist ivuxolimab in advanced cancers. Sequencing was performed with immunoSEQ multiplex PCR; in TCRdb, only in-frame clones are kept and a portion is missing. The profile shows tens of thousands of clones, about 90% of them singletons. This specimen consisted of CD4+ or CD8+ T cells sorted from blood, obtained in a trial of the OX40 agonist ivuxolimab. These TCRs come from an adult with an advanced solid tumor such as melanoma, head and neck, liver or kidney cancer.

The chain has TRBV5-1 and TRBJ2-3; no clear D. In germline, CDR1 is SGHRS, CDR2 YFSETQ. The CDR3 has 16 amino acids. V was shortened by 3 bases and J by 0 bases, with 14 bases between the two germline ends. CDR3 loop: CASSYLSLASTDTQYF. As DNA, the CDR3 is TGCGCCAGCAGCTACCTCTCCTTGGCTAGCACAGATACGCAGTATTTT.

The chain uses TRBV5-5 and TRBJ1-2, with TRBD1 as a possible D gene (5 bases). The germline gives CDR1 SGHKS, CDR2 YYEKEE (reference sequence). The CDR3 runs 14 residues. Trimming took 1 base from V and 4 from J, leaving 11 bases between them. The DNA of the CDR3 is TGTGCCAGCAGCTTGATGGAGCAGGGCTATGGCTACACCTTC. Translating it yields CASSLMEQGYGYTF.

The V gene is TRBV10-1, the J gene TRBJ2-5, with 11 positions matching TRBD2. Germline lookup yields CDR1 WNHNN and CDR2 SYGVQD (reference sequence). J was trimmed by 5 bases and V by 7 bases; bases with no gene match: 12. This CDR3 region has 16 residues. The CDR3 here is CASTKISGRDGETQYF. In DNA, the CDR3 is TGCGCCAGCACCAAGATTAGCGGGAGGGATGGGGAGACCCAGTACTTC.

The chain has TRBV7-2 and TRBJ2-1, with TRBD2 matching 7 bases. The J segment lost 12 bases and the V segment lost 5 bases, leaving 13 bases of the junction unmatched. The length of the CDR3 is 14 residues. Per the germline V gene, CDR1 is SGHTA and CDR2 is FQGNSA. The CDR3 DNA is TGTGCCAGCAGCCCCCTGGTGACGACTAGCCGGCAGTTCTTC. It codes for CASSPLVTTSRQFF. Full variable domain (missing parts from reference TRBV7-2 and TRBJ2-1): GAGVSQSPSNKVTEKGKDVELRCDPISGHTALYWYRQSLGQGLEFLIYFQGNSAPDKSGLPSDRFSAERTGGSVSTLTIQRTQQEDSAVYLCASSPLVTTSRQFFGPGTRLTVL.

The V call is TRBV4-1, the J call TRBJ2-5, with 13 bases fitting TRBD2. The CDR3 extends over 18 amino acids. Germline V lookup: CDR1 MGHRA, CDR2 YSYEKL. Trimming took 1 base from V and 2 from J; bases not matched to a gene: 7. The CDR3 sequence: CASSQATSGRPPQETQYF. Written as DNA, the CDR3 is TGCGCCAGCAGCCAAGCGACTAGCGGGAGGCCCCCACAAGAGACCCAGTACTTC.

This clone has a handful of counts. J is TRBJ1-5 and V is TRBV27; a weak D match, TRBD1 (6 bases). V was trimmed by 2 bases and J by 2 bases, leaving 10 bases between them. This CDR3 has 15 residues. CDR1 and CDR2 (germline): MNHEY, SMNVEV (reference sequence). CDR3 in amino acids: CASSLRRGGNQPQHF. In nucleotides, the CDR3 is TGTGCCAGCAGTTTACGCAGGGGAGGCAATCAGCCCCAGCATTTT.

This chain uses TRBV4-3 with TRBJ2-7, with 8 positions matching TRBD1. CDR3 size: 15 residues. Germline V gene data show CDR1 as LGHNA and CDR2 as YSLEER. V shed 0 bases and J 2 bases; nucleotides not matched to a gene: 3. The DNA of the CDR3 is TGCGCCAGCAGCCAAGATCTGGACAGGGCCTACGAGCAGTACTTC. It translates to CASSQDLDRAYEQYF.

In its sample, this clone was seen a few times. This chain uses TRBV5-1 with TRBJ2-7; D gene unclear. There are 11 residues in the CDR3. Trimming pared 0 bases from V and 6 bases from J, leaving 4 bases between. Looked up from germline, CDR1 is SGHRS and CDR2 is YFSETQ. The DNA of the CDR3 is TGCGCCAGCAGCTTGGACGGCGAGCAGTACTTC. Translation gives CASSLDGEQYF.

The chain carries TRBV6-5 and TRBJ2-5; no clear D. This CDR3 spans 14 amino acids. The germline gives CDR1 MNHEY, CDR2 SVGAGI. Trimming left V 7 bases short and J 1 base short, with 13 bases between. The CDR3 region is CASTGAWAQETQYF. CDR3 sequence (DNA): TGTGCCAGCACCGGCGCTTGGGCCCAAGAGACCCAGTACTTC.

The chain joins TRBV14 to TRBJ2-7, with 9 bases aligning to TRBD2. J gave up 1 base and V 5 bases, and 3 bases lay outside the gene matches. CDR1 and CDR2 (germline): SGHDN, FVKESK. The CDR3 runs 14 residues. In nucleotides, the CDR3 is TGTGCCAGCAGCTCAGCGGGAGGATCCTACGAGCAGTACTTC. It is translated as CASSSAGGSYEQYF. The full variable domain, in which reference TRBV14 and TRBJ2-7 provide the parts outside the CDR3, is EAGVTQFPSHSVIEKGQTVTLRCDPISGHDNLYWYRRVMGKEIKFLLHFVKESKQDESGMPNNRFLAERTGGTYSTLKVQPAELEDSGVYFCASSSAGGSYEQYFGPGTRLTVT.

This clone came up once. At the DNA level, this CDR3 is encoded by other sequences in the same sample as well. V usage is TRBV29-1 and J usage is TRBJ2-7; 9 bases map to TRBD2. The CDR3 consists of 12 residues. Trimming took 3 bases from V and 7 from J; bases not matched to a gene: 4. The germline gives CDR1 SQVTM, CDR2 ANQGSEA. This CDR3 reads CSVDAGGKEQYF. The DNA of the CDR3 is TGCAGCGTTGATGCGGGGGGGAAAGAGCAGTACTTC.

This clone was detected only once. V gene TRBV5-1 combines with J gene TRBJ1-4; D is unclear. V was shortened by 4 bases and J by 4 bases, with 14 bases between the two germline ends. The CDR3 is made up of 15 amino acids. Germline-derived CDR1 and CDR2 are SGHRS and YFSETQ. This chain's CDR3 is CASSPNPLGNEKLFF. The DNA for the CDR3 is TGCGCCAGCAGCCCAAACCCGCTGGGTAATGAAAAACTGTTTTTT.

This clone was observed a handful of times. The V and J genes are TRBV7-9 and TRBJ1-5; D is ambiguous. The CDR3 length is 14 residues. Between the trimmed V and J ends, which lost 3 bases and 9 bases, there was a span of 15 bases. Germline assignment: CDR1 SEHNR and CDR2 FQNEAQ (reference sequence). The CDR3 protein is CASSFTASQGPQHF. The CDR3 DNA sequence: TGTGCCAGCAGCTTCACAGCCTCCCAAGGGCCCCAGCATTTT.

Sample share makes this clone medium-sized (0.01 to 0.1%). The DNA for the CDR3 is TGTGCCAGCTCAAGCACAGGGAGAGGCTACACCTTC. Amino acids: CASSSTGRGYTF. The chain uses TRBV18 and TRBJ1-2; D possibly corresponds to TRBD1 (6 bases). V lost 5 bases and J 8 bases, leaving 12 bases between the germline ends. CDR3 length equals 12 residues. Germline loops: CDR1 KGHSH, CDR2 LQKENI. Filled out from reference TRBV18 and TRBJ1-2, the complete variable domain reads NAGVMQNPRHLVRRRGQEARLRCSPMKGHSHVYWYRQLPEEGLKFMVYLQKENIIDESGMPKERFSAEFPKEGPSILRIQQVVRGDSAAYFCASSSTGRGYTFGSGTRLTVV.

V gene TRBV5-1 combines with J gene TRBJ2-5; 14 bases line up with TRBD2. Germline-derived CDR1 and CDR2 are SGHRS and YFSETQ. The CDR3 has 16 amino acids. The V segment lost 0 bases and the J segment 3 bases; nucleotides outside the gene matches: 1. The CDR3 loop is CASSLATSGREETQYF. The CDR3, as DNA: TGCGCCAGCAGCTTGGCGACTAGCGGGAGGGAAGAGACCCAGTACTTC.